This TCR beta chain was identified during a study of blood T cell repertoires in COVID-19. Across the whole study: Spain, Italy and the United States supplied samples that represented acute and convalescent COVID-19. Nucleic acid was either cDNA or gDNA, and it came from T cells, B-cell-depleted T cells, or PBMCs.

CDR1 and CDR2 (germline): LGHNA, YSLEER. This CDR3 is built from 17 residues. After removal of 4 bases from V and 3 bases from J, the junction contained 10 bases not matched to a gene. As originally analysed: Estimated nucleated cell counts came from reference gene primer amplification. Clones were read by immunoSEQ multiplex PCR, and TCRdb kept only the in-frame ones, dropping some. That table supplies the V and J calls and clone size; D and trimming were determined from the DNA. The data contain 150,000 to 200,000 clones, around nine tenths of them seen just once; the ten biggest clones take up 0.7% to 0.9%.

The clonotype was recovered from a young woman who had recovered from COVID-19. This chain joins TRBV4-3 and TRBJ2-3; TRBD2 matches at 10 bases. Sequencing was carried out using peripheral blood. CDR3: CASSLHPLAGSTDTQYF. The CDR3 DNA sequence: TGCGCCAGCAGCCTTCATCCACTAGCGGGATCGACAGATACGCAGTATTTT.